These 27 T cell receptor beta chains were all obtained from the same sample, sequenced in a study of spatial heterogeneity in lung cancer. The sample's time point: sample taken at primary tumor resection. The authors sequenced whole RNA from tumor, nontumor lung or frozen PBMC without sorting. One entry per CDR3 protein, called by TCRdb with MiXCR from the 5' RACE reads. The data show about 10,000 distinct CDR3 sequences, nearly 5.5% seen once. The sequencing used PBMCs, collected at surgery. The receptors shown here come from a male donor with early-stage non-small cell lung cancer.

This clonotype was seen ten or more times. This chain links TRBV20-1 with TRBJ1-3, with D perhaps matching TRBD1 (5 bases). The CDR3 loop spans 17 amino acids. Germline V CDR1 and CDR2: DFQATT, SNEGSKA (reference sequence). Between the trimmed V and J ends, which lost 1 base and 2 bases, there was a span of 18 bases. The CDR3 here is CSARGVLHGAAGNTIYF. The DNA for the CDR3 is TGCAGTGCTAGAGGGGTCCTTCACGGGGCTGCTGGAAACACCATATATTTT.

This clonotype occurred a few times. The rearrangement links TRBV5-1 to TRBJ1-1, with a tentative D call TRBD1 (6 bases). Germline CDR1 and CDR2: SGHRS and YFSETQ. The CDR3 totals 13 residues. The V end lost 5 bases, the J end lost 3 bases, and 11 bases lay between the germline ends. The DNA of the CDR3 is TGCGCCAGCAGACAGGGTCAGGACACTGAAGCTTTCTTT. It codes for CASRQGQDTEAFF. The whole variable domain, filled in from reference TRBV5-1 and TRBJ1-1, reads KAGVTQTPRYLIKTRGQQVTLSCSPISGHRSVSWYQQTPGQGLQFLFEYFSETQRNKGNFPGRFSGRQFSNSRSEMNVSTLELGDSALYLCASRQGQDTEAFFGQGTRLTVV.

This clonotype was detected a few times. The CDR3 does not end in the conserved phenylalanine or tryptophan, so this is likely a read error. The rearrangement joins TRBV11-2 to TRBJ1-1; TRBD1 matches 8 bases. The germline gives CDR1 SGHAT, CDR2 FQNNGV. The length of the CDR3 is 15 residues. V lost 1 base, J lost 5 bases, and 6 bases stayed unmatched. CDR3 residues: CASSLVGTGGTEAFS. The CDR3 nucleotides are TGTGCCAGCAGCTTAGTGGGGACAGGAGGGACTGAAGCTTTCTCT.

This clonotype was counted a few times. The rearrangement joins TRBV25-1 to TRBJ2-7, with TRBD2 as a possible D gene (6 bases). The CDR3 has 14 residues. With 1 base removed from V and 0 bases from J, the gap between germline ends came to 7 bases. CDR1 and CDR2 (germline): MGHDK, SYGVNS. The CDR3 coding sequence is TGTGCCAGCAGTGAATCGGGGGTCTCCTACGAGCAGTACTTC. Protein: CASSESGVSYEQYF.

This clonotype was found many times. The chain employs TRBV28 and TRBJ2-1; the D gene could be TRBD1 or TRBD2 (5 bases each). Germline values: CDR1 MDHEN, CDR2 SYDVKM. The length of the CDR3 is 15 residues. The V end was cut by 4 bases, the J end by 1 base, with 11 bases between. CDR3 region: CASSSSWGSYNEQFF. The CDR3 coding sequence is TGTGCCAGCAGTTCATCGTGGGGGTCCTACAATGAGCAGTTCTTC.

This clonotype is labeled medium-sized. The chain is built from TRBV20-1 and TRBJ2-3; 12 bases line up with TRBD2. The CDR3 spans 14 residues. Losses at the gene ends were 5 bases for V and 6 bases for J; bases not matched to a gene: 6. Germline V gives CDR1 DFQATT, CDR2 SNEGSKA (reference sequence). The CDR3 nucleotides read TGCAGTGCTCCCGGACTAGCGGGGACCGATACGCAGTATTTT. Translated: CSAPGLAGTDTQYF.

The sample holds many counts of this clonotype. The J gene is TRBJ2-7, the V gene TRBV28; D ambiguous. Germline CDR1 is MDHEN and CDR2 is SYDVKM. The CDR3 is 15 amino acids. V lost 6 bases and J 0 bases, leaving 15 bases between the germline ends. CDR3 coding DNA: TGTGCCAGCAGCCCCCGTTTGGACGGCTCCTACGAGCAGTACTTC. Translation gives CASSPRLDGSYEQYF. Filled out from reference TRBV28 and TRBJ2-7, the complete variable domain reads DVKVTQSSRYLVKRTGEKVFLECVQDMDHENMFWYRQDPGLGLRLIYFSYDVKMKEKGDIPEGYSVSREKKERFSLILESASTNQTSMYLCASSPRLDGSYEQYFGPGTRLTVT.

This clonotype ranks as medium-sized. The chain has TRBV6-5 and TRBJ1-1; the match to TRBD1 covers 8 bases. Germline CDR1 MNHEY, CDR2 SVGAGI. Germline trimming cut 6 bases from V and 5 bases from J; bases unmatched to any gene: 11. The CDR3 loop spans 15 amino acids. DNA of the CDR3: TGTGCCAGCAGCCCAGCGGGACAGGTGGGAACTGAAGCTTTCTTT. Translated: CASSPAGQVGTEAFF.

Many counts were recorded for this clonotype. V is TRBV6-4 and J is TRBJ2-3; 7 nucleotides line up with TRBD1. Germline lookup yields CDR1 MRHNA and CDR2 SNTAGT. The CDR3 length is 15 residues. The trim removed 6 bases at V and 0 bases at J, leaving 6 bases unmatched. Here the CDR3 reads CASRNRGSSTDTQYF. The DNA for the CDR3 is TGTGCCAGCAGAAACAGGGGATCTAGCACAGATACGCAGTATTTT.

Within the sample, this clonotype is medium-sized. J is TRBJ2-7 and V is TRBV23-1; either TRBD1 or TRBD2 may fit D (5 bases each). TRBV23-1 is an ORF, with its function uncertain. The CDR3 covers 15 residues. Trimming stripped 3 bases from V and 3 bases from J, with 15 bases between. The CDR3 sequence: CASSHNRDPHYEQYF. CDR3 in DNA: TGCGCCAGCAGTCATAACCGGGACCCCCACTACGAGCAGTACTTC.

This clonotype came up many times. This chain uses TRBV29-1 with TRBJ2-3; the D gene is possibly TRBD2 (5 bases). Per the germline V gene, CDR1 is SQVTM and CDR2 is ANQGSEA. Trimming removed 6 bases from V and 0 bases from J, with 7 bases in between. The CDR3 has 12 residues. In nucleotides, the CDR3 is TGCAGCGTGGACTTTAGCACAGATACGCAGTATTTT. The encoded protein is CSVDFSTDTQYF.

This clonotype occurred many times. The chain links TRBV2 to TRBJ2-7; no definite D call. The length of the CDR3 is 15 residues. Trimming took 1 base from V and 3 from J, leaving 13 bases between them. CDR1 and CDR2 from the germline V gene are SNHLY and FYNNEI. This chain's CDR3 is CASSEGLIAGYEQYF. For the CDR3, the DNA is TGTGCCAGCAGTGAAGGCCTGATTGCCGGCTACGAGCAGTACTTC.

In its sample, this clonotype was seen many times. The chain links TRBV18 to TRBJ1-1; 11 nucleotides line up with TRBD1. The CDR3 extends over 16 amino acids. Germline V CDR1 and CDR2: KGHSH, LQKENI. With 4 bases clipped from V and 4 bases from J, the junction kept 8 bases outside the gene matches. This CDR3 reads CASSRDRGSGGTEAFF. The CDR3 region has the DNA TGTGCCAGCTCACGGGACAGGGGGTCTGGCGGCACTGAAGCTTTCTTT.

This clonotype was detected many times. The chain couples TRBV29-1 to TRBJ2-3; 8 bases are shared with TRBD1. This CDR3 region has 12 residues. The ends lost 7 bases at V and 3 bases at J; junction bases unmatched: 3. Germline assignment: CDR1 SQVTM and CDR2 ANQGSEA. CDR3 nucleotides: TGCAGCGCAACAGGGGGTACAGATACGCAGTATTTT. Protein product: CSATGGTDTQYF.

This clonotype has at least ten counts. This chain uses TRBV11-3 with TRBJ2-2; 7 bases agree with TRBD1. CDR1 is SGHNT and CDR2 is YENEEA in the germline V gene. CDR3 length: 14 residues. The ends lost 5 bases at V and 7 bases at J; junction bases unmatched: 7. This chain's CDR3 is CASSPRQGHGELFF. The CDR3 nucleotides are TGTGCCAGCAGCCCTAGACAGGGCCACGGGGAGCTGTTTTTT. Together with reference TRBV11-3 and TRBJ2-2, the CDR3 gives the full variable domain: EAGVVQSPRYKIIEKKQPVAFWCNPISGHNTLYWYLQNLGQGPELLIRYENEEAVDDSQLPKDRFSAERLKGVDSTLKIQPAELGDSAVYLCASSPRQGHGELFFGEGSRLTVL.

This clonotype was picked up a small number of times. The rearrangement uses TRBV5-1 and TRBJ2-6; no reliable D call. The CDR3 is made up of 15 amino acids. Trimming pared 0 bases from V and 2 bases from J, leaving 6 bases between. Germline CDR1 is SGHRS and CDR2 is YFSETQ. The CDR3 DNA reads TGCGCCAGCAGCTTGGGAGGCGCTGGGGCCAACGTCCTGACTTTC. As protein: CASSLGGAGANVLTF.

This clonotype has ten or more counts. The V gene is TRBV29-1, the J gene TRBJ2-7, with 11 positions matching TRBD1. V lost 2 bases, J lost 6 bases, and 3 bases stayed unmatched. Germline CDR1 is SQVTM and CDR2 is ANQGSEA. The CDR3 extends over 13 amino acids. For the CDR3, the DNA is TGCAGCGTTGAAACGGACAGGGGGCGCGAGCAGTACTTC. This sequence encodes CSVETDRGREQYF.

Note on this clonotype: A much larger clone differs by one base, so this may be a read error. The rearrangement joins TRBV5-1 to TRBJ2-7, with TRBD2 matching over 14 bases. The CDR3 extends over 14 amino acids. Germline CDR1 and CDR2: SGHRS and YFSETQ. CDR3: CVSSLGLAGVEQYF. CDR3 nucleotide sequence: TGCGTCAGCAGCTTGGGACTAGCGGGAGTTGAGCAGTACTTC.

This clonotype was observed at least ten times. The J gene is TRBJ2-7, the V gene TRBV18, with D uncertain. The length of the CDR3 is 16 residues. The V gene's germline CDR1 is KGHSH and CDR2 LQKENI. With 0 bases removed from V and 4 bases from J, the gap between germline ends came to 16 bases. Here the CDR3 DNA reads TGTGCCAGCTCACCACCGTCCAATCTTGGAGCGTACGAGCAGTACTTC. Its protein is CASSPPSNLGAYEQYF.

Only a few counts were recorded for this clonotype. The J gene is TRBJ1-1, the V gene TRBV11-2, with no clear D. The CDR3 spans 14 residues. Germline V gene sequence: CDR1 SGHAT, CDR2 FQNNGV. Trimming cost V 5 bases and J 6 bases, with 16 bases left between them. CDR3 in DNA: TGTGCCAGCAGCCCCAGGATCTCAGACTCTGAAGCTTTCTTT. Translated: CASSPRISDSEAFF. The entire variable domain, with the rest obtained from reference TRBV11-2 and TRBJ1-1, is as follows: EAGVAQSPRYKIIEKRQSVAFWCNPISGHATLYWYQQILGQGPKLLIQFQNNGVVDDSQLPKDRFSAERLKGVDSTLKIQPAKLEDSAVYLCASSPRISDSEAFFGQGTRLTVV.

This clonotype has a count of ten or more. V usage is TRBV29-1 and J usage is TRBJ1-1; 9 bases align to TRBD1. In germline, CDR1 is SQVTM, CDR2 ANQGSEA. The CDR3 is 14 amino acids. CDR3 region: CSTSQGAMNTEAFF. Here the CDR3 DNA reads TGCAGTACTTCACAGGGGGCCATGAACACTGAAGCTTTCTTT.

Note on this clonotype: It may be a read error: a sequence one base away is much more abundant. This rearrangement joins TRBV7-3 to TRBJ1-1; D unclear. This CDR3 is 13 amino acids long. V dropped 5 bases and J dropped 8 bases, with 15 bases sitting between them. Germline V gene sequence: CDR1 SGHTA, CDR2 FQGTGA. For the CDR3, the DNA is TGTGCCAGCAGCATAAATTTCCCCGGAGAAGCTTTCTTT. This gives the protein CASSINFPGEAFF.

This clonotype was seen at least ten times. The rearrangement joins TRBV6-5 to TRBJ2-5, with TRBD2 identical over 7 bases. The germline CDR1 and CDR2 sequences are MNHEY and SVGAGI. Trimming took 4 bases from V and 2 from J; bases not matched to a gene: 4. The CDR3 runs 14 residues. The CDR3 coding sequence is TGTGCCAGCAGTTTCTCTAGCGGACAAGAGACCCAGTACTTC. Translating gives CASSFSSGQETQYF.

In its sample, this clonotype is medium-sized. V gene TRBV12-3 or TRBV12-4 combines with J gene TRBJ2-6; tentative D call: TRBD2 (5 bases). V lost 8 bases and J 0 bases, leaving 14 bases between the germline ends. CDR3 length equals 16 residues. The chain's CDR3 is CASRAGTSSGANVLTF. The CDR3 DNA sequence: TGTGCCAGCCGCGCGGGCACGTCCTCTGGGGCCAACGTCCTGACTTTC.

This clonotype showed up many times. V is TRBV9 and J is TRBJ2-3; 10 bases map to TRBD2. The CDR3 spans 15 residues. The germline CDR1 and CDR2 sequences are SGDLS and YYNGEE. V was pared by 4 bases and J by 5 bases, with 7 bases of the junction left unmatched. This CDR3 reads CASSLFLAGVDTQYF. The CDR3 coding sequence is TGTGCCAGCAGCCTATTCCTAGCGGGAGTAGATACGCAGTATTTT.

This clonotype is medium-sized within its sample. The rearrangement links TRBV5-1 to TRBJ2-5, with a possible D match to TRBD2 (5 bases). Germline CDR1 and CDR2: SGHRS and YFSETQ. The CDR3 runs to 13 residues. The V end lost 1 base, the J end lost 4 bases, and 8 bases lay between the germline ends. This CDR3 reads CASSLTGGETQYF. CDR3 DNA sequence: TGCGCCAGCAGCTTGACCGGAGGAGAGACCCAGTACTTC.

This clonotype was found many times. The gene calls are TRBV5-1 and TRBJ2-5; D not resolved. Trimming took off 0 bases at V and 5 bases at J, with 17 bases between the two ends. Germline loops: CDR1 SGHRS, CDR2 YFSETQ. The CDR3 is 16 residues long. Here the CDR3 reads CASSLDQGISMETQYF. As DNA, the CDR3 is TGCGCCAGCAGCTTGGATCAAGGGATAAGCATGGAGACCCAGTACTTC.